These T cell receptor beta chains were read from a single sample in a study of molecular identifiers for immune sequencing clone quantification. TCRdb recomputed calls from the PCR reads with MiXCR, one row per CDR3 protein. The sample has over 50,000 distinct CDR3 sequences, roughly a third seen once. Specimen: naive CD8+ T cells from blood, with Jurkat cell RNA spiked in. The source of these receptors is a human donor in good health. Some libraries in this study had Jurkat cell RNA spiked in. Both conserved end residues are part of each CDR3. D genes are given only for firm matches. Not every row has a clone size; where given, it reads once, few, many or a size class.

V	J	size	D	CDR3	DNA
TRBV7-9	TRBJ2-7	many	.	CASSLYRLEREQYF	TGTGCCAGCAGCTTGTACAGGTTGGAGCGCGAGCAGTACTTC
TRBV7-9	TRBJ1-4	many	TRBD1	CASSPNTGGYEKLFF	TGTGCCAGCAGCCCTAATACAGGGGGTTATGAAAAACTGTTTTTT
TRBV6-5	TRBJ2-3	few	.	CASISLGASGTDTQYF	TGTGCCAGCATCTCCCTGGGGGCTAGCGGTACAGATACGCAGTATTTT
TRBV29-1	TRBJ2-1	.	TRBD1	CSVREWATGGKDNEQFF	TGCAGCGTAAGAGAATGGGCGACAGGGGGCAAAGACAATGAGCAGTTCTTC
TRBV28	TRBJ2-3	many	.	CASSFRPDTQYF	TGTGCCAGCAGTTTTCGCCCAGATACGCAGTATTTT
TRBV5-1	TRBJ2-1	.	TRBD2	CASSHYSGRQYNEQFF	TGCGCCAGCAGTCATTATAGCGGGAGGCAATACAATGAGCAGTTCTTC
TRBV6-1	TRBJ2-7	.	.	CASGDYEQYF	TGTGCCAGCGGGGACTACGAGCAGTACTTC
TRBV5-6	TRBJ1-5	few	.	CASSLSSNQPQHF	TGTGCCAGCAGCTTAAGTAGCAATCAGCCCCAGCATTTT
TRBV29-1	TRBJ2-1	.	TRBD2	CSPAGAPYNEQFF	TGCAGCCCTGCGGGAGCCCCCTACAATGAGCAGTTCTTC
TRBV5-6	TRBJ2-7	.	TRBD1	CASSPGQLNPYEQYF	TGTGCCAGCAGTCCGGGACAGCTAAACCCCTACGAGCAGTACTTC
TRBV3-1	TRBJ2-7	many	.	CASSEYDEQYF	TGTGCCAGCAGCGAGTACGACGAGCAGTACTTC
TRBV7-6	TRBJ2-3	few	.	CASSLGGAQTDTQYF	TGTGCCAGCAGCTTAGGGGGGGCTCAAACAGATACGCAGTATTTT
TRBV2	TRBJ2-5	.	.	CASSELGREETQYF	TGTGCCAGCAGTGAGCTGGGACGGGAAGAGACCCAGTACTTC
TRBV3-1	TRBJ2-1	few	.	CASSQDLGLSNNEQFF	TGTGCCAGCAGCCAAGATCTCGGCTTATCCAACAATGAGCAGTTCTTC
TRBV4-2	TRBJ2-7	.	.	CASRHTGTYEQYF	TGTGCCAGCAGGCATACAGGCACCTACGAGCAGTACTTC
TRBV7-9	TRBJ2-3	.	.	CASRQLPDTQYF	TGTGCCAGCAGACAACTTCCTGATACGCAGTATTTT
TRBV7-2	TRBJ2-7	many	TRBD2	CASSLSPLTTSGYEQYF	TGTGCCAGCAGCTTATCCCCCCTGACGACTAGCGGTTACGAGCAGTACTTC
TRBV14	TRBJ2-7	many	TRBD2	CASSPKAGGHEQYF	TGTGCCAGCAGCCCAAAAGCGGGAGGCCACGAGCAGTACTTC
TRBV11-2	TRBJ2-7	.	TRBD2	CASSRDYRYGQYF	TGTGCCAGCAGCCGGGACTATCGTTACGGGCAGTACTTC
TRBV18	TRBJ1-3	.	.	CASSPEGEPVRYF	TGTGCCAGCTCACCCGAAGGAGAGCCCGTTCGGTATTTT
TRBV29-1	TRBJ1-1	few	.	CSVVEGRGMSFF	TGCAGCGTTGTGGAGGGCCGAGGTATGTCTTTCTTT
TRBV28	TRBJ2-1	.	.	CASRPPVPGVNEQFF	TGTGCCAGCCGACCCCCCGTACCAGGGGTGAATGAGCAGTTCTTC
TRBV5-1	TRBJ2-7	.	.	CASSYGTTTGEQYF	TGCGCCAGCAGCTACGGGACGACGACGGGCGAGCAGTACTTC
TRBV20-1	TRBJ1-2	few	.	CSARVDVPAPNYGYTF	TGCAGTGCTAGAGTAGATGTCCCGGCCCCTAACTATGGCTACACCTTC
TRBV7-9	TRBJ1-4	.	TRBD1	CASSRPGQALEQLFF	TGTGCCAGCAGCCGGCCGGGACAGGCACTTGAACAACTGTTTTTT
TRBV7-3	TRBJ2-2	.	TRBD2	CASSPYPLAGGPTGELFF	TGTGCCAGCAGCCCGTACCCACTAGCGGGAGGGCCAACCGGGGAGCTGTTTTTT
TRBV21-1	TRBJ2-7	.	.	CASSFFNRDYKNPCEQYF	TGTGCCAGCAGTTTTTTTAACCGGGACTACAAAAACCCTTGCGAGCAGTACTTC
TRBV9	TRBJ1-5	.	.	CASSVGAGRGQPQHF	TGTGCCAGCAGCGTAGGTGCCGGGAGAGGGCAGCCCCAGCATTTT
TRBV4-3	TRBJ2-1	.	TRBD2	CASSQVTGGFYEQSF	TGCGCCAGCAGCCAAGTGACGGGAGGTTTCTATGAGCAGTCCTTC
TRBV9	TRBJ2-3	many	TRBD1	CASSDRDRDTDTQYF	TGTGCCAGCAGCGACCGGGACAGGGACACAGATACGCAGTATTTT